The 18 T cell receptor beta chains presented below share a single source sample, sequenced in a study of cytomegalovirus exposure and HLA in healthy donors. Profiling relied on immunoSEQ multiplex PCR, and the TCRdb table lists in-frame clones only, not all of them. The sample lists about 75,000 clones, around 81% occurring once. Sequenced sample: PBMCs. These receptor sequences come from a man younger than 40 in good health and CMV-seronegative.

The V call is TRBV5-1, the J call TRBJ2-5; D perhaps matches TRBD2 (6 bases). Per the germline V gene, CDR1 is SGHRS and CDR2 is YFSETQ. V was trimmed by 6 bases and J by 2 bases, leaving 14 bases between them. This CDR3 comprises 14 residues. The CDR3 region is CASTGGGSQETQYF. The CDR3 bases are TGCGCCAGCACCGGGGGTGGCTCACAAGAGACCCAGTACTTC.

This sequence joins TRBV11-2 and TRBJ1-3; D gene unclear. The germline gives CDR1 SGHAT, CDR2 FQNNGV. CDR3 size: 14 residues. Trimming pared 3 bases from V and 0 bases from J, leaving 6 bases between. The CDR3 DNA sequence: TGTGCCAGCAGCTTGAGTTTCTCTGGAAACACCATATATTTT. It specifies CASSLSFSGNTIYF.

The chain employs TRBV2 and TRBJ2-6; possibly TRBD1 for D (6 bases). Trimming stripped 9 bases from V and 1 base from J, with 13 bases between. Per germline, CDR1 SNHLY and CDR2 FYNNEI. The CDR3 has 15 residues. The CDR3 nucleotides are TGTGCCAGTTCCAAGGGGGTGTCTGGGGCCAACGTCCTGACTTTC. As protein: CASSKGVSGANVLTF. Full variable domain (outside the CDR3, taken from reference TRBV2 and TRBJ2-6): EPEVTQTPSHQVTQMGQEVILRCVPISNHLYFYWYRQILGQKVEFLVSFYNNEISEKSEIFDDQFSVERPDGSNFTLKIRSTKLEDSAMYFCASSKGVSGANVLTFGAGSRLTVL.

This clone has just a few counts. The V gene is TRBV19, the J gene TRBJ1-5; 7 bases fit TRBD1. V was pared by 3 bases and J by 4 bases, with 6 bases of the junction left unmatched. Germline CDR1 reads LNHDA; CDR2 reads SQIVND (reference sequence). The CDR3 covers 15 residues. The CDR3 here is CASSMSPGGNQPQHF. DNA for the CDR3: TGTGCCAGTAGTATGTCGCCAGGGGGTAATCAGCCCCAGCATTTT.

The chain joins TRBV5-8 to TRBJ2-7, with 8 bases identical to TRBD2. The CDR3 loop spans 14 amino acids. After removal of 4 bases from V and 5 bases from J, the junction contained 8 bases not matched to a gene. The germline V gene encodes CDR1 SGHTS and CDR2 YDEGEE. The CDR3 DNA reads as TGTGCCAGCAGCCCTAAGCGGGGGAGGGACGAGCAGTACGTC. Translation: CASSPKRGRDEQYV.

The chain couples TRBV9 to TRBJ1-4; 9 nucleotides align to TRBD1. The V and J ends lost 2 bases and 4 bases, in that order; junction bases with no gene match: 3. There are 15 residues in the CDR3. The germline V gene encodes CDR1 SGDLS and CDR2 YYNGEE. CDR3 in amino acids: CASSVGTGRNEKLFF. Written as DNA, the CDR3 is TGTGCCAGCAGCGTCGGGACAGGGCGTAATGAAAAACTGTTTTTT.

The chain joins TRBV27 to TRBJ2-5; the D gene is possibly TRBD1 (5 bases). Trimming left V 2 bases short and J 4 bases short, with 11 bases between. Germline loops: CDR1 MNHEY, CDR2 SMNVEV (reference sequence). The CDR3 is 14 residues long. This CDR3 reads CASSLVQGVETQYF. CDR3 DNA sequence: TGTGCCAGCAGTTTAGTCCAGGGCGTAGAGACCCAGTACTTC.

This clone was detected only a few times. CDR3 region: CASSQGQISTDTQYF. CDR3 nucleotide sequence: TGCGCCAGCAGCCAAGGACAGATTAGCACAGATACGCAGTATTTT. V and J are TRBV4-1 and TRBJ2-3; maybe TRBD1 (5 bases). Germline values: CDR1 MGHRA, CDR2 YSYEKL. Trimming shortened V by 1 base and J by 0 bases, and 8 bases separated the two germline ends. There are 15 residues in the CDR3.

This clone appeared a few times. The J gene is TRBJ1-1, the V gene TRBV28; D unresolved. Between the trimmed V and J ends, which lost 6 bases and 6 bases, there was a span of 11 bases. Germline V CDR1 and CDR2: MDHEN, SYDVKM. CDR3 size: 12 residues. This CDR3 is CASSSKYSEAFF. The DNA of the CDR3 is TGTGCCAGCAGCTCCAAGTACTCTGAAGCTTTCTTT. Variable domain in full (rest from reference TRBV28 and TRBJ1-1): DVKVTQSSRYLVKRTGEKVFLECVQDMDHENMFWYRQDPGLGLRLIYFSYDVKMKEKGDIPEGYSVSREKKERFSLILESASTNQTSMYLCASSSKYSEAFFGQGTRLTVV.

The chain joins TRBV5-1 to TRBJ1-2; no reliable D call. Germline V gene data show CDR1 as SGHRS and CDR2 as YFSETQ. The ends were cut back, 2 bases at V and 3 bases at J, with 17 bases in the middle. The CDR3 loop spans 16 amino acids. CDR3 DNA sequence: TGCGCCAGCAGCTTAAATATCCCGTTTATCGACTATGGCTACACCTTC. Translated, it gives CASSLNIPFIDYGYTF.

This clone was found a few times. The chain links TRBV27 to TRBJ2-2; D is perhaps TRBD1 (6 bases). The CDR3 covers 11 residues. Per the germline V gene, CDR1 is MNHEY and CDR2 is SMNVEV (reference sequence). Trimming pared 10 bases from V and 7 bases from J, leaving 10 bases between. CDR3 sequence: CATVGGGELFF. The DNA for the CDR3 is TGTGCCACCGTAGGGGGCGGGGAGCTGTTTTTT.

CDR3 sequence reads: CASNRDKSNQPQHF. In DNA form, the CDR3 reads TGTGCCAGCAACCGGGACAAGAGCAATCAGCCCCAGCATTTT. The J gene is TRBJ1-5, the V gene TRBV2; a weak D match, TRBD1 (6 bases). V was cut by 7 bases and J by 1 base, with 11 bases left in between. Germline V lookup: CDR1 SNHLY, CDR2 FYNNEI. The CDR3 has 14 amino acids.

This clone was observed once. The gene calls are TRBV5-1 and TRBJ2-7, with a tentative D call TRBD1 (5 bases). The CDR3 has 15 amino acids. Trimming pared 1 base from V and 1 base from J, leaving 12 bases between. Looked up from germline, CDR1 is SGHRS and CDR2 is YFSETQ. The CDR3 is CASSLLSGMSYEQYV. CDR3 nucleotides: TGCGCCAGCAGCTTGTTGTCAGGGATGTCCTACGAGCAGTACGTC.

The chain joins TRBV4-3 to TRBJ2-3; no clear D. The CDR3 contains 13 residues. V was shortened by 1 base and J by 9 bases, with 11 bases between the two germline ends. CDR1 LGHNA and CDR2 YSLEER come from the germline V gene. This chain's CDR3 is CASSQAPFSTQYF. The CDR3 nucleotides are TGCGCCAGCAGCCAAGCCCCTTTTTCCACGCAGTATTTT.

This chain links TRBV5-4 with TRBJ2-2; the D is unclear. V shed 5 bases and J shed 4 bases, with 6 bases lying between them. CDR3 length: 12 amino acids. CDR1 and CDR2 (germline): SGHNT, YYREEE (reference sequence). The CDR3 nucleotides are TGTGCCAGCAGTCCAGTCACCGGGGAGCTGTTTTTT. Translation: CASSPVTGELFF.

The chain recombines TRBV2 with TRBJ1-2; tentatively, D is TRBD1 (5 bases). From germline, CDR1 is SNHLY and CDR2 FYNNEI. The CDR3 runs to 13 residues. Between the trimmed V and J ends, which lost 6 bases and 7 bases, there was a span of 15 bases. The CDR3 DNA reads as TGTGCCAGCAGGGACGACAGTAAGCCTGGCTACACCTTC. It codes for CASRDDSKPGYTF.

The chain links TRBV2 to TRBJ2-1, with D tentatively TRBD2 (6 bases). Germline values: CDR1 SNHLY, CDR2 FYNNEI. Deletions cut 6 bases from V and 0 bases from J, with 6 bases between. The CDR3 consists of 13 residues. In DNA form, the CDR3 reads TGTGCCAGCAGCGGGAGCTCCTACAATGAGCAGTTCTTC. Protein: CASSGSSYNEQFF.

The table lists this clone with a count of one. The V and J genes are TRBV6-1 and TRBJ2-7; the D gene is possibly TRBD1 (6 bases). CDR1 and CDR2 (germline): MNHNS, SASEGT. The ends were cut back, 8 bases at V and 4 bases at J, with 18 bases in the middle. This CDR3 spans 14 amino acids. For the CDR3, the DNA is TGTGCCAGCCTCCTCACAGGGATTATGTACGAGCAGTACTTC. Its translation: CASLLTGIMYEQYF.